Listed below are T cell receptor beta chains from one sample, sequenced in a study of T-cell reconstitution after alpha-beta-depleted transplantation in children. MiXCR was run by TCRdb on the PCR reads, yielding one entry per CDR3 protein. The sample has some 450,000 distinct CDR3 sequences, over 40% seen once; the top ten hold 25% to 30%. The sample here was PBMCs, taken before TCRalphabeta/CD19-depleted stem cell transplant. These receptors all stem from a girl aged 2-10 years with aplastic anemia, due to receive a stem cell transplant. The CDR3 runs from the conserved cysteine through the conserved F or W. Fields, in order: CDR3 protein, CDR3 DNA, J gene, V gene, clone size, D gene. D genes are given only for firm matches. Part of the rows lack a size; the others show once, few, many or a class for expanded clones.

cdr3_aa: CSATPTSRPSYEQYF; cdr3_nt: TGCAGTGCAACACCGACTAGCCGTCCTTCCTACGAGCAGTACTTC; j_call: TRBJ2-7; v_call: TRBV20-1; clone_size: few; d_call: TRBD2
cdr3_aa: CASVPGPSYGYTF; cdr3_nt: TGTGCCAGCGTCCCAGGGCCCAGCTATGGCTACACCTTC; j_call: TRBJ1-2; v_call: TRBV2; clone_size: -; d_call: -
cdr3_aa: CASSFPGNTQYF; cdr3_nt: TGTGCCAGCAGCTTCCCCGGGAATACGCAGTATTTT; j_call: TRBJ2-3; v_call: TRBV5-4; clone_size: few; d_call: -
cdr3_aa: CATSSGTSGRGMSLYEQFF; cdr3_nt: TGTGCCACCAGCAGTGGGACTAGCGGGAGAGGCATGTCGTTGTATGAGCAGTTCTTC; j_call: TRBJ2-1; v_call: TRBV15; clone_size: few; d_call: TRBD2
cdr3_aa: CASSPPARDNEQFF; cdr3_nt: TGTGCCAGCTCACCACCGGCTAGAGACAATGAGCAGTTCTTC; j_call: TRBJ2-1; v_call: TRBV18; clone_size: -; d_call: -
cdr3_aa: CSARGVAGANEQFF; cdr3_nt: TGCAGTGCGAGGGGGGTAGCGGGAGCTAATGAGCAGTTCTTC; j_call: TRBJ2-1; v_call: TRBV20-1; clone_size: -; d_call: TRBD2
cdr3_aa: CSATSGNPYNEQFF; cdr3_nt: TGCAGTGCTACTAGCGGGAACCCCTACAATGAGCAGTTCTTC; j_call: TRBJ2-1; v_call: TRBV20-1; clone_size: -; d_call: TRBD2
cdr3_aa: CSARVGGSYGYTF; cdr3_nt: TGCAGTGCTAGAGTGGGTGGAAGCTATGGCTACACCTTC; j_call: TRBJ1-2; v_call: TRBV20-1; clone_size: few; d_call: -
cdr3_aa: CASGRDGNYEQYF; cdr3_nt: TGCGCCAGCGGTCGGGACGGAAACTACGAGCAGTACTTC; j_call: TRBJ2-7; v_call: TRBV5-1; clone_size: -; d_call: -
cdr3_aa: CASSTIDTQYF; cdr3_nt: TGTGCCAGCAGTACGATCGATACGCAGTATTTT; j_call: TRBJ2-3; v_call: TRBV6-5; clone_size: few; d_call: -
cdr3_aa: CATSREGGSSGEQYF; cdr3_nt: TGTGCCACCAGCAGAGAGGGCGGGTCCTCGGGCGAGCAGTACTTC; j_call: TRBJ2-7; v_call: TRBV15; clone_size: few; d_call: -
cdr3_aa: CASSPGAGGFYNEQFF; cdr3_nt: TGTGCCAGCAGTCCCGGGGCAGGGGGCTTCTACAATGAGCAGTTCTTC; j_call: TRBJ2-1; v_call: TRBV12-3/TRBV12-4; clone_size: -; d_call: TRBD1
cdr3_aa: CSATNDLSSGNTIYF; cdr3_nt: TGCAGTGCTACTAATGACCTAAGCTCTGGAAACACCATATATTTT; j_call: TRBJ1-3; v_call: TRBV20-1; clone_size: -; d_call: -
cdr3_aa: CASGRGQGGGTGELFF; cdr3_nt: TGTGCTAGTGGCAGAGGACAGGGGGGGGGCACCGGGGAGCTGTTTTTT; j_call: TRBJ2-2; v_call: TRBV12-5; clone_size: many; d_call: TRBD1
cdr3_aa: CASSVAEGAYNEQFF; cdr3_nt: TGTGCCAGCAGTGTGGCGGAAGGGGCCTACAATGAGCAGTTCTTC; j_call: TRBJ2-1; v_call: TRBV6-4; clone_size: -; d_call: -
cdr3_aa: CASSEYPRTSGTYEQFF; cdr3_nt: TGCGCCAGCAGTGAGTACCCGAGGACTAGCGGGACATATGAGCAGTTCTTC; j_call: TRBJ2-1; v_call: TRBV10-1; clone_size: few; d_call: TRBD2
cdr3_aa: CSVETGTPYEQYF; cdr3_nt: TGCAGCGTTGAAACCGGGACCCCTTACGAGCAGTACTTC; j_call: TRBJ2-7; v_call: TRBV29-1; clone_size: many; d_call: -
cdr3_aa: CASSSTGLGEQYF; cdr3_nt: TGTGCCAGCAGTTCCACAGGATTGGGCGAGCAGTACTTC; j_call: TRBJ2-7; v_call: TRBV6-6; clone_size: -; d_call: -
cdr3_aa: CASSYELQGVSQPQHF; cdr3_nt: TGTGCCAGCAGCTATGAATTACAGGGGGTGAGTCAGCCCCAGCATTTT; j_call: TRBJ1-5; v_call: TRBV7-9; clone_size: -; d_call: TRBD1
cdr3_aa: CASSFRHFPGTDTQYF; cdr3_nt: TGTGCCAGCAGCTTTCGGCATTTCCCGGGGACAGATACGCAGTATTTT; j_call: TRBJ2-3; v_call: TRBV7-2; clone_size: few; d_call: -
cdr3_aa: CASSPYGQFGNTIYF; cdr3_nt: TGTGCCAGCAGTCCCTATGGACAGTTTGGAAACACCATATATTTT; j_call: TRBJ1-3; v_call: TRBV27; clone_size: -; d_call: -
cdr3_aa: CSVPKGGLDTQYF; cdr3_nt: TGCAGCGTCCCAAAGGGGGGATTAGATACGCAGTATTTT; j_call: TRBJ2-3; v_call: TRBV29-1; clone_size: many; d_call: -
cdr3_aa: CSGTLAGAGDTQYF; cdr3_nt: TGCAGTGGGACCCTAGCGGGAGCTGGAGATACGCAGTATTTT; j_call: TRBJ2-3; v_call: TRBV20-1; clone_size: -; d_call: TRBD2
cdr3_aa: CGAWDFSLNIQYF; cdr3_nt: TGCGGCGCCTGGGACTTTTCCCTAAACATTCAGTACTTC; j_call: TRBJ2-4; v_call: TRBV20-1; clone_size: many; d_call: -
cdr3_aa: CSTVVQSNYGYTF; cdr3_nt: TGCAGCACCGTGGTTCAGTCTAACTATGGCTACACCTTC; j_call: TRBJ1-2; v_call: TRBV29-1; clone_size: -; d_call: -
cdr3_aa: CASRGAGYEQYF; cdr3_nt: TGCGCCAGCAGGGGGGCAGGCTACGAGCAGTACTTC; j_call: TRBJ2-7; v_call: TRBV5-1; clone_size: -; d_call: -
cdr3_aa: CASSSRTKNTEAFF; cdr3_nt: TGCGCCAGCAGCTCGAGGACAAAGAACACTGAAGCTTTCTTT; j_call: TRBJ1-1; v_call: TRBV5-1; clone_size: -; d_call: -
cdr3_aa: CSPNLRQPLDTRFEQYF; cdr3_nt: TGCAGCCCTAACCTCCGACAGCCCCTGGATACCCGATTCGAGCAGTACTTC; j_call: TRBJ2-7; v_call: TRBV29-1; clone_size: -; d_call: -
cdr3_aa: CASSPQGRGGYTF; cdr3_nt: TGCGCCAGCAGCCCCCAGGGAAGGGGTGGCTACACCTTC; j_call: TRBJ1-2; v_call: TRBV5-1; clone_size: -; d_call: -
cdr3_aa: CSAMVRGRSGNTIYF; cdr3_nt: TGCAGTGCCATGGTCAGGGGGCGGTCTGGAAACACCATATATTTT; j_call: TRBJ1-3; v_call: TRBV20-1; clone_size: -; d_call: TRBD1
cdr3_aa: CASSLAMGQAFSYEQYF; cdr3_nt: TGTGCCAGCAGCTTAGCCATGGGACAAGCCTTCTCCTACGAGCAGTACTTC; j_call: TRBJ2-7; v_call: TRBV7-9; clone_size: -; d_call: -
cdr3_aa: CSASQANEQFF; cdr3_nt: TGCAGTGCTAGCCAGGCCAATGAGCAGTTCTTC; j_call: TRBJ2-1; v_call: TRBV20-1; clone_size: many; d_call: -